A single sample is the source of the 31 T cell receptor beta chains below, sequenced in a study of blood T cell repertoires in COVID-19. The assay was immunoSEQ multiplex PCR, and TCRdb's table has in-frame clones only and misses some. The sample records under 250,000 clones, roughly nine tenths being singletons. The sample taken for sequencing was peripheral blood. These receptors were taken from a man aged 40-49 years with acute or convalescent COVID-19.

This chain connects TRBV12-3 or TRBV12-4 to TRBJ1-1, with D tentatively TRBD1 (6 bases). The CDR3 covers 12 residues. V was cut by 6 bases and J by 4 bases, with 9 bases left in between. The CDR3 DNA follows: TGTGCCAGCAGGCGCAGGGGCACTGAAGCTTTCTTT. This codes for CASRRRGTEAFF.

The chain is built from TRBV3-1 (or the pseudogene TRBV3-2) and TRBJ1-5; D remains ambiguous. The CDR3 loop spans 15 amino acids. Germline CDR1 reads LGHDT; CDR2 reads YNNKEL (reference sequence). V lost 0 bases, J lost 1 base, and 7 bases lay in between. The CDR3 DNA sequence: TGTGCCAGCAGCCAAGATCCCGGGAGCAATCAGCCCCAGCATTTT. As protein: CASSQDPGSNQPQHF.

The chain links TRBV6-5 to TRBJ1-4, with D perhaps TRBD1 (5 bases). From germline, CDR1 is MNHEY and CDR2 SVGAGI. The CDR3 covers 14 residues. V was clipped by 2 bases and J by 6 bases, with 10 bases between them. The CDR3 coding sequence is TGTGCCAGCAGTTACGGGGCGGGGGATGAAAAACTGTTTTTT. Translating it yields CASSYGAGDEKLFF.

CDR3 in amino acids: CAISELAGDTGELFF. The CDR3 DNA sequence: TGTGCCATCAGCGAACTAGCGGGAGACACCGGGGAGCTGTTTTTT. The J gene is TRBJ2-2, the V gene TRBV10-3; 11 bases agree with TRBD2. V dropped 6 bases and J dropped 3; count of bases not matched to a gene: 3. The length of the CDR3 is 15 residues. The germline gives CDR1 ENHRY, CDR2 SYGVKD.

This clone occurred once. The gene calls are TRBV6-4 and TRBJ1-1; D gene uncertain. CDR1 and CDR2 from the germline V gene are MRHNA and SNTAGT. Between the trimmed V and J ends, which lost 3 bases and 3 bases, there was a span of 8 bases. The CDR3 has 13 amino acids. Here the CDR3 DNA reads TGTGCCAGCAGTGAGGGCAGGCACACTGAAGCTTTCTTT. Protein product: CASSEGRHTEAFF.

This clone showed up just once. Here the CDR3 DNA reads TGTGCCAGCAGCCTAGGGCCGGGGGACACTGAAGCTTTCTTT. It translates to CASSLGPGDTEAFF. V is TRBV7-3 and J is TRBJ1-1; D may be TRBD1 (5 bases). The CDR3 is 14 amino acids. V was pared by 5 bases and J by 3 bases, with 13 bases between. Germline V CDR1 and CDR2: SGHTA, FQGTGA.

The chain couples TRBV7-9 to TRBJ2-2, with TRBD2 matching over 8 bases. Trimming removed 3 bases from V and 0 bases from J; junction bases left unmatched: 9. Germline CDR1 and CDR2: SEHNR and FQNEAQ (reference sequence). The CDR3 contains 18 residues. The CDR3 is CASSLRGSGGSNTGELFF. CDR3 DNA: TGTGCCAGCAGCTTGAGGGGGAGCGGGGGATCGAACACCGGGGAGCTGTTTTTT.

The V call is TRBV19, the J call TRBJ1-2; possible D gene TRBD1, 6 bases. Germline CDR1 and CDR2: LNHDA and SQIVND (reference sequence). V was trimmed by 6 bases and J by 3 bases, leaving 14 bases between them. The CDR3 contains 14 residues. CDR3 loop: CASRIGGGDYGYTF. The CDR3 DNA reads as TGTGCCAGTAGGATCGGAGGGGGGGACTATGGCTACACCTTC.

The rearrangement uses TRBV23-1 and TRBJ2-3, with 7 bases fitting TRBD2. TRBV23-1 carries the ORF label, with uncertain function. The CDR3 runs 15 residues. The junction had 9 bases not matched to a gene; V was cut back by 3 bases and J by 6 bases. CDR3: CASSHSGLLTDTQYF. The DNA for the CDR3 is TGCGCCAGCAGTCACTCGGGACTACTCACCGATACGCAGTATTTT.

The chain combines TRBV7-9 with TRBJ2-3, with 11 positions matching TRBD2. This CDR3 is 16 amino acids long. CDR1 and CDR2 from the germline V gene are SEHNR and FQNEAQ (reference sequence). The V and J ends lost 6 bases and 2 bases, in that order; junction bases with no gene match: 7. The CDR3 loop is CASRYGLAGLTDTQYF. The CDR3 DNA follows: TGTGCCAGCAGATACGGACTAGCGGGTCTCACAGATACGCAGTATTTT.

This clone was detected only once. The V gene is TRBV19, the J gene TRBJ2-7; D is perhaps TRBD1 (6 bases). CDR1 and CDR2 (germline): LNHDA, SQIVND (reference sequence). Trimming stripped 3 bases from V and 0 bases from J, with 9 bases between. The CDR3 has 14 amino acids. The CDR3 loop reads CASSITGPSYEQYF. In nucleotides, the CDR3 is TGTGCCAGTAGTATCACAGGGCCCTCCTACGAGCAGTACTTC.

The rearrangement joins TRBV19 to TRBJ2-1; D might be TRBD2 (6 bases). Trimming left V 6 bases short and J 5 bases short, with 14 bases between. CDR3 size: 14 residues. The germline CDR1 and CDR2 sequences are LNHDA and SQIVND (reference sequence). CDR3 DNA: TGTGCCAGTAGGTGGGGTGGGGAGGACAATGAGCAGTTCTTC. Its protein is CASRWGGEDNEQFF. Supplemented by reference TRBV19 and TRBJ2-1, the full variable domain reads DGGITQSPKYLFRKEGQNVTLSCEQNLNHDAMYWYRQDPGQGLRLIYYSQIVNDFQKGDIAEGYSVSREKKESFPLTVTSAQKNPTAFYLCASRWGGEDNEQFFGPGTRLTVL.

The V gene is TRBV3-1 (or the pseudogene TRBV3-2), the J gene TRBJ2-7, with TRBD2 matching 15 bases. This CDR3 spans 15 amino acids. CDR1 and CDR2 (germline): LGHDT, YNNKEL (reference sequence). Trimming at V came to 4 bases and at J to 6 bases, leaving 4 bases not matched to a gene. DNA for the CDR3: TGTGCCAGCAGCCCGGGACTAGCGGGAGGACCCGAGCAGTACTTC. This encodes CASSPGLAGGPEQYF.

V and J are TRBV5-6 and TRBJ2-7; possibly TRBD2 for D (6 bases). V was cut by 1 base and J by 3 bases, with 14 bases left in between. Looked up from germline, CDR1 is SGHDT and CDR2 is YYEEEE. The CDR3 loop spans 15 amino acids. This CDR3 is CASSLPYASVYEQYF. CDR3 coding DNA: TGTGCCAGCAGCTTGCCTTATGCTAGCGTCTACGAGCAGTACTTC.

The CDR3 sequence is CASSSEGQGAHEQYF. CDR3 sequence (DNA): TGTGCCAGCAGTTCAGAGGGACAGGGGGCCCACGAGCAGTACTTC. The rearrangement joins TRBV28 to TRBJ2-7; 12 bases are a match to TRBD1. CDR3 length: 15 residues. From germline, CDR1 is MDHEN and CDR2 SYDVKM. V shed 4 bases, J shed 5 bases, and the junction held 6 bases outside the gene matches. Supplemented by reference TRBV28 and TRBJ2-7, the full variable domain reads DVKVTQSSRYLVKRTGEKVFLECVQDMDHENMFWYRQDPGLGLRLIYFSYDVKMKEKGDIPEGYSVSREKKERFSLILESASTNQTSMYLCASSSEGQGAHEQYFGPGTRLTVT.

The rearrangement links TRBV28 to TRBJ1-2, with a possible D match to TRBD1 (6 bases). This CDR3 has 12 amino acids. CDR1 and CDR2 (germline): MDHEN, SYDVKM. V lost 0 bases to trimming and J lost 7 bases, with 6 bases between them. The CDR3 sequence: CASSLWDSGYTF. The CDR3 DNA is TGTGCCAGCAGTTTATGGGACAGTGGCTACACCTTC.

The chain uses TRBV28 and TRBJ1-5, with 8 bases fitting TRBD1. With V trimmed by 7 bases and J by 6 bases, 14 bases remained unmatched. Germline-derived CDR1 and CDR2 are MDHEN and SYDVKM. The CDR3 is 16 residues long. The CDR3 region has the DNA TGTGCCAGCAAGAACTCAGGGGGCGCGTCAATTCAGCCCCAGCATTTT. This sequence encodes CASKNSGGASIQPQHF.

The CDR3 DNA sequence: TGTGCCAGTAGTATAGCGACAGGGTACTACGAGCAGTACTTC. It yields the protein CASSIATGYYEQYF. The genes are TRBV19 and TRBJ2-7; 7 bases map to TRBD1. V shed 1 base and J 3 bases; nucleotides not matched to a gene: 3. This CDR3 region has 14 residues. The germline CDR1 and CDR2 sequences are LNHDA and SQIVND (reference sequence).

This chain connects TRBV28 to TRBJ2-5, with a possible D match to TRBD2 (6 bases). V shed 1 base and J shed 7 bases, with 7 bases lying between them. From germline, CDR1 is MDHEN and CDR2 SYDVKM. This CDR3 is built from 12 residues. The CDR3 DNA reads as TGTGCCAGCAGTTTATCCGGGGGGACCCAGTACTTC. It is translated as CASSLSGGTQYF.

The gene calls are TRBV14 and TRBJ1-1; D is undetermined. The germline V gene encodes CDR1 SGHDN and CDR2 FVKESK. Deletions cut 1 base from V and 1 base from J, with 10 bases between. This CDR3 is built from 15 residues. This CDR3 reads CASSQVLGENTEAFF. The CDR3 DNA is TGTGCCAGCAGCCAAGTACTGGGAGAGAACACTGAAGCTTTCTTT.

The rearrangement links TRBV4-1 to TRBJ1-4; TRBD1 matches at 7 bases. The germline CDR1 and CDR2 sequences are MGHRA and YSYEKL. CDR3 size: 16 residues. The trim removed 0 bases at V and 6 bases at J, leaving 7 bases unmatched. CDR3 nucleotide sequence: TGCGCCAGCAGCCAAGATGAGGGGGCGCCGGATGAAAAACTGTTTTTT. Protein: CASSQDEGAPDEKLFF.

This chain joins TRBV23-1 and TRBJ2-1; 7 nucleotides line up with TRBD2. TRBV23-1 is known as an ORF, though its function is uncertain. Trimming cost V 3 bases and J 2 bases; bases outside gene matches: 4. This CDR3 region has 15 residues. This chain's CDR3 is CASSHSSGAYNEQFF. In DNA form, the CDR3 reads TGCGCCAGCAGTCATTCGAGCGGGGCCTACAATGAGCAGTTCTTC.

The chain couples TRBV30 to TRBJ1-5; D remains ambiguous. V lost 1 base to trimming and J lost 5 bases, with 9 bases between them. This CDR3 contains 13 residues. Germline values: CDR1 GTSNPN, CDR2 SVGIG (reference sequence). The CDR3 DNA is TGTGCCTGGAGTGCACGCAGTGATCAGCCCCAGCATTTT. It is translated as CAWSARSDQPQHF.

The chain links TRBV11-2 to TRBJ2-7; 8 positions agree with TRBD2. J lost 5 bases, V lost 3 bases, and 6 bases had no gene match. Germline V gene sequence: CDR1 SGHAT, CDR2 FQNNGV. The CDR3 contains 14 residues. DNA of the CDR3: TGTGCCAGCAGCTTCGAGCGGGAGTATAACGAGCAGTACTTC. It specifies CASSFEREYNEQYF.

The chain is built from TRBV18 and TRBJ2-7; 9 bases are shared with TRBD1. This CDR3 is 15 amino acids long. Germline CDR1 and CDR2: KGHSH and LQKENI. The V segment lost 1 base and the J segment 5 bases; nucleotides outside the gene matches: 6. The CDR3 is CASSPLGRQGDEQYF. CDR3 in DNA: TGTGCCAGCTCACCACTAGGCCGACAGGGGGACGAGCAGTACTTC.

The CDR3 is CAISESYGLAGAEQFF. CDR3 DNA sequence: TGTGCCATCAGTGAGTCGTATGGACTAGCGGGAGCAGAGCAGTTCTTC. The chain is built from TRBV10-3 and TRBJ2-1; 13 positions agree with TRBD2. CDR3 length: 16 amino acids. Germline trimming cut 0 bases from V and 10 bases from J; bases unmatched to any gene: 6. Germline-derived CDR1 and CDR2 are ENHRY and SYGVKD.

The CDR3 sequence: CASSLGPGITEAFF. CDR3 in DNA: TGTGCCAGCAGCTTGGGTCCGGGGATCACTGAAGCTTTCTTT. The chain has TRBV7-9 and TRBJ1-1, with D unresolved. From germline, CDR1 is SEHNR and CDR2 FQNEAQ (reference sequence). The CDR3 has 14 residues. V lost 3 bases and J 4 bases, leaving 12 bases between the germline ends.

V gene TRBV28 combines with J gene TRBJ2-1; 9 nucleotides align to TRBD1. V was clipped by 5 bases and J by 8 bases; unmatched bases: 16. This CDR3 is 17 amino acids long. Germline V gene lookup returns CDR1 MDHEN and CDR2 SYDVKM. DNA of the CDR3: TGTGCCAGCAGTGTGGCCTCTCTTAGGACAGGGGAGGATGAGCAGTTCTTC. As protein: CASSVASLRTGEDEQFF.

This sequence joins TRBV18 and TRBJ2-5, with a possible D match to TRBD1 (6 bases). Germline assignment: CDR1 KGHSH and CDR2 LQKENI. This CDR3 region has 16 residues. V was trimmed by 6 bases and J by 1 base, leaving 18 bases between them. The CDR3 DNA is TGTGCCAGCTCCCCAATCCCACCGGACAGCCAAGAGACCCAGTACTTC. It is translated as CASSPIPPDSQETQYF.

V usage is TRBV19 and J usage is TRBJ1-2; the D gene is possibly TRBD1 (5 bases). Trimming stripped 5 bases from V and 2 bases from J, with 9 bases between. The CDR3 extends over 13 amino acids. Looked up from germline, CDR1 is LNHDA and CDR2 is SQIVND (reference sequence). The CDR3 DNA is TGTGCCAGTAGTTGGGGGGACAACTATGGCTACACCTTC. Amino acids: CASSWGDNYGYTF.

The chain links TRBV10-3 to TRBJ1-5, with D tentatively TRBD1 (5 bases). Trimming left V 2 bases short and J 6 bases short, with 17 bases between. The CDR3 covers 16 residues. The germline gives CDR1 ENHRY, CDR2 SYGVKD. The CDR3 protein is CAISEQEGPRGQPQHF. CDR3 DNA sequence: TGTGCCATCAGTGAGCAGGAGGGACCAAGGGGTCAGCCCCAGCATTTT.